These 6 T cell receptor beta chains came from one sample sequenced in a study of blood T cells in healthy people across ages. With a J-beta primer mix and a sample-barcoded 5' primer, a second PCR ran 7 to 11 cycles. MiXCR was run by TCRdb on the 5' RACE reads, yielding one entry per CDR3 protein. The sample has 2 million or so distinct CDR3 sequences, approximately 50% seen once. Sequencing was performed on blood. Receptor source: a woman in her 40s in good health.

This clonotype was observed a few times. J is TRBJ1-5 and V is TRBV7-2, with D tentatively TRBD1 (5 bases). Germline CDR1 SGHTA, CDR2 FQGNSA. The CDR3 has 18 residues. V gave up 0 bases and J gave up 0 bases, with 15 bases separating them. The CDR3 DNA is TGTGCCAGCAGCTTAGCGCGGGGCCTCGGGGTTAGCAATCAGCCCCAGCATTTT. This encodes CASSLARGLGVSNQPQHF.

V gene TRBV28 combines with J gene TRBJ2-7, with 10 bases lining up with TRBD2. Losses at the gene ends were 2 bases for V and 2 bases for J; bases not matched to a gene: 6. This CDR3 has 16 amino acids. Germline lookup yields CDR1 MDHEN and CDR2 SYDVKM. The CDR3 nucleotides read TGTGCCAGCAGTTTACGTAGCGGGAGGACGACCTACGAGCAGTACTTC. Translation gives CASSLRSGRTTYEQYF.

The chain couples TRBV28 to TRBJ1-5; no clear D gene. V was shortened by 3 bases and J by 4 bases, with 7 bases between the two germline ends. The CDR3 runs 13 residues. Germline V gene data show CDR1 as MDHEN and CDR2 as SYDVKM. Here the CDR3 reads CASSFQANQPQHF. CDR3 nucleotides: TGTGCCAGCAGTTTCCAGGCTAATCAGCCCCAGCATTTT. Looking up the rest from reference TRBV28 and TRBJ1-5 gives the full variable domain: DVKVTQSSRYLVKRTGEKVFLECVQDMDHENMFWYRQDPGLGLRLIYFSYDVKMKEKGDIPEGYSVSREKKERFSLILESASTNQTSMYLCASSFQANQPQHFGDGTRLSIL.

The chain uses TRBV6-6 and TRBJ1-6, with TRBD1 matching 12 bases. Unmatched junction bases numbered 6, after V lost 5 bases and J lost 7 bases. Germline loops: CDR1 MNHNY, CDR2 SVGAGI (reference sequence). This CDR3 is 16 amino acids long. CDR3 bases: TGTGCCAGCAGTCCCCGGGACAGGGGGCGGAATTCACCCCTCCACTTT. It yields the protein CASSPRDRGRNSPLHF.

This chain links TRBV15 with TRBJ2-3; D is ambiguous. CDR1 is LNHNV, CDR2 YYDKDF, per germline (reference sequence). V lost 0 bases and J lost 4, with 11 bases in between. The CDR3 has 15 amino acids. In DNA form, the CDR3 reads TGTGCCACCAGCAGAGACCAGGCTGTTGCAGATACGCAGTATTTT. Its translation: CATSRDQAVADTQYF.

Remarks on this clonotype: The junction departs from germline at one end; a sequencing error may be responsible. CDR3 region: CASSRAPTSSCEQYF. CDR3 coding DNA: TGTGCCAGCAGCAGAGCCCCGACTAGCTCCTGCGAGCAGTACTTC. This chain connects TRBV6-2 or TRBV6-3 to TRBJ2-4, with 7 nucleotides matching TRBD2. The last part of the DNA fits TRBJ2-7 better; the J call may be wrong. This CDR3 spans 15 amino acids. The germline gives CDR1 MNHEY, CDR2 SVGEGT.